These 11 T cell receptor beta chains were sequenced from one sample in a study of T cell changes during pregnancy in multiple sclerosis. Using immunoSEQ multiplex PCR, the repertoire was profiled, and TCRdb retains in-frame clones only, with some absent. The sample includes tens of thousands of clones, 85% to 95% of them seen just once. The source was CD4+ T cells from peripheral blood mononuclear cells, collected in the third trimester of pregnancy. The receptors shown here come from a female donor with multiple sclerosis, enrolled in a pregnancy study.

The chain couples TRBV6-1 to TRBJ2-7; perhaps TRBD2 as D (6 bases). This CDR3 has 13 residues. Germline CDR1 and CDR2: MNHNS and SASEGT. The germline V and J ends were trimmed by 4 bases and 5 bases, with 12 bases remaining between them. The CDR3 coding sequence is TGTGCCAGCAGTGGTCAACCGGGAGACGAGCAGTACTTC. Protein sequence: CASSGQPGDEQYF.

V usage is TRBV28 and J usage is TRBJ2-4; D uncertain. Deletions cut 5 bases from V and 1 base from J, with 12 bases between. The CDR3 runs 15 residues. Germline-derived CDR1 and CDR2 are MDHEN and SYDVKM. The CDR3 here is CASSPSGSAKNIQYF. For the CDR3, the DNA is TGTGCCAGCAGTCCCTCGGGTTCTGCCAAAAACATTCAGTACTTC. Filled out from reference TRBV28 and TRBJ2-4, the complete variable domain reads DVKVTQSSRYLVKRTGEKVFLECVQDMDHENMFWYRQDPGLGLRLIYFSYDVKMKEKGDIPEGYSVSREKKERFSLILESASTNQTSMYLCASSPSGSAKNIQYFGAGTRLSVL.

The J gene is TRBJ1-5, the V gene TRBV30; the D is unclear. The CDR3 has 15 amino acids. Germline loops: CDR1 GTSNPN, CDR2 SVGIG (reference sequence). The V end lost 2 bases, the J end lost 6 bases, and 17 bases lay between the germline ends. Here the CDR3 DNA reads TGTGCCTGGAGTCCCGGTGGACTCTCTGGTCAGCCCCAGCATTTT. Its translation: CAWSPGGLSGQPQHF.

The rearrangement joins TRBV19 to TRBJ2-1; TRBD1 aligns across 7 bases. The germline V gene has CDR1 LNHDA and CDR2 SQIVND (reference sequence). V shed 6 bases and J 9 bases; nucleotides not matched to a gene: 5. The CDR3 sequence is 12 residues long. This CDR3 reads CASRGQPGEQFF. CDR3 bases: TGTGCCAGTAGGGGACAGCCAGGTGAGCAGTTCTTC.

The chain couples TRBV19 to TRBJ2-5, with a weak D call TRBD2 (6 bases). CDR1 is LNHDA and CDR2 is SQIVND in the germline V gene (reference sequence). The CDR3 has 14 residues. V was shortened by 3 bases and J by 1 base, with 9 bases between the two germline ends. As DNA, the CDR3 is TGTGCCAGTAGTATGGGGGGAGCCCAAGAGACCCAGTACTTC. Amino acids: CASSMGGAQETQYF.

The chain employs TRBV12-5 and TRBJ2-1, with 10 bases aligning to TRBD2. The trim removed 10 bases at V and 4 bases at J, leaving 10 bases unmatched. This CDR3 spans 15 amino acids. In germline, CDR1 is LGHNT, CDR2 FRNRAP. The CDR3 bases are TGTGCTACCTACTTTGCTAGCGGGAGATACAATGAGCAGTTCTTC. This sequence encodes CATYFASGRYNEQFF.

This clone appeared once. V gene TRBV5-8 combines with J gene TRBJ2-3; D possibly corresponds to TRBD1 (6 bases). The CDR3 has 16 amino acids. CDR1 is SGHTS and CDR2 is YDEGEE in the germline V gene. V lost 0 bases and J lost 0, with 11 bases in between. The CDR3 nucleotides read TGTGCCAGCAGCTTGGAACAGGGAAGGAGCACAGATACGCAGTATTTT. This translates into CASSLEQGRSTDTQYF.

CDR3 sequence reads: CASSRTSGTDTQYF. The CDR3 DNA reads TGTGCCAGCAGCAGGACTAGCGGCACAGATACGCAGTATTTT. The V and J genes are TRBV7-2 and TRBJ2-3, with 9 bases that match TRBD2. Germline CDR1 and CDR2: SGHTA and FQGNSA. V lost 5 bases, J lost 1 base, and 1 base stayed unmatched. The CDR3 has 14 residues.

V and J are TRBV11-1 and TRBJ2-2; possible D gene TRBD1, 6 bases. The V gene lost 4 bases and the J gene lost 5 bases, with 8 bases spanning the gap. The CDR3 has 13 amino acids. Germline V lookup: CDR1 SGHAT, CDR2 FQDESV (reference sequence). CDR3 amino acids: CASSYTGTGELFF. CDR3 coding DNA: TGTGCCAGCAGCTATACAGGGACCGGGGAGCTGTTTTTT.

The rearrangement uses TRBV20-1 and TRBJ2-5; D is ambiguous. The germline V and J ends were trimmed by 7 bases and 9 bases, with 15 bases remaining between them. Germline V gene data show CDR1 as DFQATT and CDR2 as SNEGSKA (reference sequence). The CDR3 is 11 amino acids. The CDR3 sequence is CSVTVRPAQYF. The CDR3 DNA sequence: TGCAGTGTAACGGTCCGCCCGGCCCAGTACTTC.

The chain uses TRBV19 and TRBJ2-1; 11 nucleotides align to TRBD2. CDR3 length: 14 residues. After removal of 7 bases from V and 6 bases from J, the junction contained 5 bases not matched to a gene. Germline CDR1 reads LNHDA; CDR2 reads SQIVND (reference sequence). The CDR3 region is CASTRLAGSNEQFF. Here the CDR3 DNA reads TGTGCCAGTACCAGACTAGCGGGAAGCAATGAGCAGTTCTTC.